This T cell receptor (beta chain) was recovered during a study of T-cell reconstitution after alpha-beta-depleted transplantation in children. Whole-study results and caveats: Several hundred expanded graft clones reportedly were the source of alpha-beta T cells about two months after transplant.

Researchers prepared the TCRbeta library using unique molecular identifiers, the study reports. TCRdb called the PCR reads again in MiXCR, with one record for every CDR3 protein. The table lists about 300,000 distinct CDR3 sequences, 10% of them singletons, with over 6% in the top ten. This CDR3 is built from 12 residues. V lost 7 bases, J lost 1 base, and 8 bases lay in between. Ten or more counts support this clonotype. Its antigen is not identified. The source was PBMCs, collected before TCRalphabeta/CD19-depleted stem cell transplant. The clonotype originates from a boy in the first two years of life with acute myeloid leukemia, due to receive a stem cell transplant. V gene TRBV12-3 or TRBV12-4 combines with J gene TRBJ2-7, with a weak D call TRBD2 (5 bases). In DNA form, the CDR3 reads TGTGCCAGCACCGGGATTTCCTACGAGCAGTACTTC. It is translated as CASTGISYEQYF.